A single sample gave rise to the 30 T cell receptor beta chains below, sequenced in a study of blood T cell repertoires in COVID-19 (dated by TCRdb to the early 2020s). Libraries were built with the immunoSEQ multiplex PCR assay. TCRdb mirrors the immuneACCESS table, restricted to in-frame sequences. Some clones are absent from its copies; in checked studies, under half trace to an unresolved V gene, and the reason for the others is unknown. The sample table lists 140,000 to 150,000 clones, around nine tenths of them with a count of one. Roughly 2.9% of the sample is in the top ten clones. Sample: peripheral blood. All receptors come from a man aged 55 to 69 with active or convalescent COVID-19.

The chain combines TRBV6-1 with TRBJ1-1; unclear D gene. CDR1 and CDR2 (germline): MNHNS, SASEGT. The CDR3 extends over 14 amino acids. Trimming cost V 1 base and J 1 base, with 7 bases left between them. The CDR3 bases are TGTGCCAGCAGTGAAGTGCCAGGGAACACTGAAGCTTTCTTT. Protein: CASSEVPGNTEAFF.

V usage is TRBV27 and J usage is TRBJ1-5; D remains unclear. Trimming took off 10 bases at V and 4 bases at J, with 23 bases between the two ends. The length of the CDR3 is 16 residues. CDR1 and CDR2 (germline): MNHEY, SMNVEV (reference sequence). This chain's CDR3 is CATEVEGSTENQPQHF. The CDR3 DNA reads as TGTGCCACCGAAGTGGAGGGTTCAACGGAGAATCAGCCCCAGCATTTT.

The chain joins TRBV27 to TRBJ2-1; 8 positions agree with TRBD2. With V trimmed by 5 bases and J by 0 bases, 9 bases remained unmatched. The CDR3 runs to 17 residues. Germline loops: CDR1 MNHEY, CDR2 SMNVEV (reference sequence). DNA for the CDR3: TGTGCCAGCAGTAAGTGGCGGGAGGCCTACTCCTACAATGAGCAGTTCTTC. It specifies CASSKWREAYSYNEQFF.

This clone was seen a single time. The chain links TRBV3-1 (or the pseudogene TRBV3-2) to TRBJ1-3, with TRBD1 identical over 9 bases. This CDR3 has 15 residues. Germline CDR1 is LGHDT and CDR2 is YNNKEL (reference sequence). The V gene end was trimmed by 4 bases and the J gene end by 1 base; junction bases not matched to a gene: 2. The CDR3, as DNA: TGTGCCAGCAGCCTCGGACAGGGGTCTGGAAACACCATATATTTT. Its translation: CASSLGQGSGNTIYF.

The V and J genes are TRBV5-4 and TRBJ1-2; D is unclear. The CDR3 loop spans 11 amino acids. The V gene's germline CDR1 is SGHNT and CDR2 YYREEE (reference sequence). Deletions cut 4 bases from V and 6 bases from J, with 7 bases between. Here the CDR3 DNA reads TGTGCCAGCAGCCTCCGGGATGGCTACACCTTC. The encoded protein is CASSLRDGYTF.

V and J are TRBV6-6 and TRBJ2-1; D is uncertain. V lost 0 bases and J 9 bases, leaving 12 bases between the germline ends. Germline CDR1 and CDR2: MNHNY and SVGAGI (reference sequence). The length of the CDR3 is 14 residues. The CDR3 is CASSYSTRRVEQFF. CDR3 sequence (DNA): TGTGCCAGCAGTTACTCGACACGACGCGTTGAGCAGTTCTTC.

This chain connects TRBV7-2 to TRBJ2-5, with 12 bases aligning to TRBD2. V shed 5 bases, J shed 7 bases, and the junction held 14 bases outside the gene matches. The CDR3 has 17 residues. Looked up from germline, CDR1 is SGHTA and CDR2 is FQGNSA. Written as DNA, the CDR3 is TGTGCCAGCAGCCCTCTAGCGGGGGGGCTCAATTCGGGGACCCAGTACTTC. It specifies CASSPLAGGLNSGTQYF.

The CDR3 loop is CASSLAGSTDTQYF. CDR3 coding DNA: TGTGCCAGCAGTTTAGCGGGTAGCACAGATACGCAGTATTTT. This rearrangement joins TRBV27 to TRBJ2-3, with D maybe TRBD2 (5 bases). Germline assignment: CDR1 MNHEY and CDR2 SMNVEV (reference sequence). This CDR3 is 14 amino acids long. V lost 2 bases and J lost 0, with 6 bases in between.

The chain couples TRBV29-1 to TRBJ1-5; D unclear. The CDR3 is made up of 15 amino acids. V was cut by 6 bases and J by 1 base, with 16 bases left in between. Germline V lookup: CDR1 SQVTM, CDR2 ANQGSEA. The CDR3 is CSVRENSRSNQPQHF. The CDR3 region has the DNA TGCAGCGTCCGCGAGAACTCCCGGAGCAATCAGCCCCAGCATTTT. Full variable domain (missing parts from reference TRBV29-1 and TRBJ1-5): SAVISQKPSRDICQRGTSLTIQCQVDSQVTMMFWYRQQPGQSLTLIATANQGSEATYESGFVIDKFPISRPNLTFSTLTVSNMSPEDSSIYLCSVRENSRSNQPQHFGDGTRLSIL.

Ten or more counts support this clone. The chain carries TRBV30 and TRBJ1-4; the D is unclear. The ends were cut back, 4 bases at V and 8 bases at J, with 14 bases in the middle. The CDR3 consists of 13 residues. CDR1 and CDR2 from the germline V gene are GTSNPN and SVGIG (reference sequence). The CDR3 DNA reads as TGTGCCTGGACACGGTTTGGCGGGGAAAAACTGTTTTTT. Its protein is CAWTRFGGEKLFF.

The chain employs TRBV4-2 and TRBJ2-1, with D tentatively TRBD2 (6 bases). CDR1 is LGHNA and CDR2 is YNFKEQ in the germline V gene. V was shortened by 4 bases and J by 7 bases, with 17 bases between the two germline ends. The CDR3 has 15 residues. The CDR3 reads CASSPPPVAGNEQFF. The DNA for the CDR3 is TGTGCCAGCAGCCCACCACCCGTTGCGGGGAATGAGCAGTTCTTC.

The chain combines TRBV7-2 with TRBJ2-3; TRBD2 aligns across 7 bases. Germline V gives CDR1 SGHTA, CDR2 FQGNSA. With 5 bases clipped from V and 1 base from J, the junction kept 3 bases outside the gene matches. The CDR3 has 14 residues. CDR3 region: CASSAREGTDTQYF. The CDR3 DNA sequence: TGTGCCAGCAGCGCCCGGGAGGGCACAGATACGCAGTATTTT.

This clone was counted a few times. V is TRBV6-5 and J is TRBJ1-1, with D possibly matching TRBD1 (5 bases). CDR3 length: 13 residues. Germline lookup yields CDR1 MNHEY and CDR2 SVGAGI. Trimming removed 6 bases at V and 4 bases at J, with 12 bases between. The CDR3 is CASSLRQSTEAFF. The CDR3 DNA sequence: TGTGCCAGCAGCCTAAGACAGAGCACTGAAGCTTTCTTT.

V and J are TRBV5-1 and TRBJ2-7; the match to TRBD2 covers 8 bases. Unmatched junction bases numbered 6, after V lost 0 bases and J lost 1 base. The CDR3 length is 16 residues. Germline CDR1 SGHRS, CDR2 YFSETQ. CDR3 bases: TGCGCCAGCAGCTTGGGGGGACTAGGACGTTCCTACGAGCAGTACTTC. Translating it yields CASSLGGLGRSYEQYF.

Only a few counts were recorded for this clone. The chain links TRBV11-2 to TRBJ2-7; weak D call: TRBD1 (9 bases). Trimming removed 5 bases from V and 4 bases from J, with 24 bases in between. CDR3 size: 17 residues. The germline V gene has CDR1 SGHAT and CDR2 FQNNGV. The CDR3 bases are TGTGCCAGCAGCCCCATCAACAGGGGGCGCGGGAGGTACGAGCAGTACTTC. Protein product: CASSPINRGRGRYEQYF.

The CDR3 protein is CASSEETQYF. Here the CDR3 DNA reads TGTGCCAGCAGTGAGGAGACCCAGTACTTC. The chain links TRBV6-2 or TRBV6-3 to TRBJ2-5; no firm D call. The V gene's germline CDR1 is MNHEY and CDR2 SVGEGT. The CDR3 runs to 10 residues. Trimming left V 5 bases short and J 5 bases short, with 3 bases between.

The CDR3 spells CASSLFQGAGELFF. CDR3 sequence (DNA): TGTGCCAGCAGTTTATTCCAGGGTGCCGGGGAGCTGTTTTTT. This sequence joins TRBV28 and TRBJ2-2; the D gene is possibly TRBD1 (5 bases). In germline, CDR1 is MDHEN, CDR2 SYDVKM. Deletions cut 1 base from V and 6 bases from J, with 9 bases between. The CDR3 covers 14 residues.

The chain has TRBV2 and TRBJ1-6; possible D gene TRBD1, 5 bases. Germline V gene lookup returns CDR1 SNHLY and CDR2 FYNNEI. Trimming stripped 6 bases from V and 6 bases from J, with 21 bases between. This CDR3 spans 17 amino acids. The CDR3 DNA reads TGTGCCAGCAGGAATGGTGCATCGCCAGGGCCTAATTCACCCCTCCACTTT. It specifies CASRNGASPGPNSPLHF.

The chain joins TRBV7-9 to TRBJ2-1; TRBD2 matches at 12 bases. The length of the CDR3 is 15 residues. V was pared by 7 bases and J by 6 bases, with 7 bases of the junction left unmatched. Germline assignment: CDR1 SEHNR and CDR2 FQNEAQ (reference sequence). The CDR3 protein is CASTERLAGVNEQFF. The DNA of the CDR3 is TGTGCCAGCACCGAACGACTAGCGGGAGTCAATGAGCAGTTCTTC.

The chain has TRBV3-1 (or the pseudogene TRBV3-2) and TRBJ1-1; the D is unclear. Trimming left V 0 bases short and J 2 bases short, with 10 bases between. CDR3 size: 15 residues. From germline, CDR1 is LGHDT and CDR2 YNNKEL (reference sequence). The CDR3 loop is CASSQDLTSNTEAFF. The CDR3 nucleotides are TGTGCCAGCAGCCAAGATCTGACATCTAACACTGAAGCTTTCTTT.

The rearrangement links TRBV5-4 to TRBJ2-7; 16 bases align to TRBD2. CDR3 size: 16 residues. Trimming took 3 bases from V and 5 from J; bases not matched to a gene: 5. The germline gives CDR1 SGHNT, CDR2 YYREEE (reference sequence). As DNA, the CDR3 is TGTGCCAGCAGCTCGGGGACTAGCGGGAGGGCTGACGAGCAGTACTTC. Encoded protein: CASSSGTSGRADEQYF.

The CDR3 spells CASSFGVSGGPRVTQYF. CDR3 sequence (DNA): TGTGCCAGCAGCTTTGGTGTCAGCGGGGGGCCGCGAGTTACGCAGTATTTT. The chain uses TRBV5-7 and TRBJ2-3; TRBD2 aligns across 9 bases. TRBV5-7 qualifies as an ORF whose function is uncertain. This CDR3 region has 17 residues. V shed 2 bases, J shed 8 bases, and the junction held 15 bases outside the gene matches.

This sequence joins TRBV10-2 and TRBJ2-5; 14 bases are shared with TRBD2. CDR3 size: 17 residues. Germline loops: CDR1 WSHSY, CDR2 SAAADI. The V and J ends lost 4 bases and 5 bases, in that order; junction bases with no gene match: 9. The CDR3 DNA follows: TGCGCCAGCAGTGGACTAGCGGGGGGGCCGTTGTACGAGACCCAGTACTTC. Its protein is CASSGLAGGPLYETQYF.

The chain has TRBV29-1 and TRBJ1-4; TRBD1 might be the D (5 bases). V was shortened by 5 bases and J by 2 bases, with 18 bases between the two germline ends. Germline V gives CDR1 SQVTM, CDR2 ANQGSEA. This CDR3 comprises 16 residues. CDR3 region: CSVKVGGAVTNEKLFF. The CDR3 region has the DNA TGCAGCGTTAAAGTCGGGGGAGCGGTCACTAATGAAAAACTGTTTTTT.

The genes are TRBV7-8 and TRBJ2-7; D is possibly TRBD1 (6 bases). The CDR3 length is 15 residues. Germline V gives CDR1 SGHVS, CDR2 FQNEAQ. V was clipped by 2 bases and J by 2 bases, with 13 bases between them. This chain's CDR3 is CASSLFRGFTYEQYF. The DNA for the CDR3 is TGTGCCAGCAGCTTATTCAGGGGATTTACCTACGAGCAGTACTTC. Using reference TRBV7-8 and TRBJ2-7 for the parts outside the CDR3, the full variable domain is GAGVSQSPRYKVAKRGQDVALRCDPISGHVSLFWYQQALGQGPEFLTYFQNEAQLDKSGLPSDRFFAERPEGSVSTLKIQRTQQEDSAVYLCASSLFRGFTYEQYFGPGTRLTVT.

The chain uses TRBV18 and TRBJ1-1; 8 positions match TRBD1. Looked up from germline, CDR1 is KGHSH and CDR2 is LQKENI. V lost 8 bases to trimming and J lost 1 base; unmatched junction nucleotides: 6. There are 14 residues in the CDR3. The CDR3 DNA sequence: TGTGCCAGCACCCCGGGACAGGAGAACACTGAAGCTTTCTTT. It encodes CASTPGQENTEAFF.

This chain joins TRBV4-1 and TRBJ2-1; 12 positions match TRBD2. The CDR3 is 19 residues long. The germline V gene encodes CDR1 MGHRA and CDR2 YSYEKL. The trim removed 6 bases at V and 5 bases at J, leaving 17 bases unmatched. In DNA form, the CDR3 reads TGCGCCAGCAGTCCAAGAGAGGTGGGAACTAGCGGGGGGCACAATGAGCAGTTCTTC. Translated: CASSPREVGTSGGHNEQFF.

The chain employs TRBV7-8 and TRBJ1-2; maybe TRBD1 (6 bases). The CDR3 consists of 13 residues. V lost 4 bases, J lost 2 bases, and 8 bases lay in between. The germline CDR1 and CDR2 sequences are SGHVS and FQNEAQ. CDR3 DNA: TGTGCCAGCAGCTCAGGGGCGAACTATGGCTACACCTTC. This sequence encodes CASSSGANYGYTF.

V usage is TRBV6-6 and J usage is TRBJ2-6; 10 bases line up with TRBD1. CDR1 MNHNY and CDR2 SVGAGI come from the germline V gene (reference sequence). After removal of 5 bases from V and 1 base from J, the junction contained 11 bases not matched to a gene. The CDR3 covers 19 residues. CDR3: CASSPSLGQGRSGANVLTF. In nucleotides, the CDR3 is TGTGCCAGCAGTCCGTCCCTGGGACAGGGGCGGTCTGGGGCCAACGTCCTGACTTTC.

The rearrangement joins TRBV30 to TRBJ2-5, with TRBD2 identical over 7 bases. The CDR3 loop spans 13 amino acids. Germline lookup yields CDR1 GTSNPN and CDR2 SVGIG (reference sequence). Germline trimming cut 1 base from V and 5 bases from J; bases unmatched to any gene: 4. This chain's CDR3 is CAWSGTGGETQYF. The DNA for the CDR3 is TGTGCCTGGAGTGGGACCGGGGGGGAGACCCAGTACTTC.